This T cell receptor (beta chain) appears in the sequencing data of a study of control samples from healthy donors and cancer patients (TCRdb year 2020). This clone was seen once. No antigen is known for it. It has no much larger one-base neighbor in the sample; base qualities were not kept. Clipping removes 2 bases from V and 7 bases from J, with 7 as the unmatched junction base count. The CDR3 numbers 16 residues from cysteine through phenylalanine. This entry keeps only the CDR3 DNA: 48 bases, framed from base 1. The CDR1 and CDR2 encoded by the germline V gene are MGHRA and YSYEKL. The library was built by means of the immunoSEQ multiplex PCR assay. TCRdb re-hosts the immuneACCESS table, in-frame sequences only. Its copies lack some clones; in the studies checked, an unresolved V gene accounts for under half of them, and the cause for the rest is not known. In all, the sample holds about 150,000 clones, and around 92% of those were seen once. Clones ranked in the top ten supply roughly 2.1% of the sample.

The clonotype was recovered from a woman between 40 and 55 years old in good health. The material sequenced was blood. The V gene is TRBV4-1 and the J gene is TRBJ2-1, and 11 bases in between align with TRBD2. CDR3 reads: CASSQFTSGGINEQFF. The DNA is as follows: TGCGCCAGCAGCCAATTTACTAGCGGGGGTATAAATGAGCAGTTCTTC.